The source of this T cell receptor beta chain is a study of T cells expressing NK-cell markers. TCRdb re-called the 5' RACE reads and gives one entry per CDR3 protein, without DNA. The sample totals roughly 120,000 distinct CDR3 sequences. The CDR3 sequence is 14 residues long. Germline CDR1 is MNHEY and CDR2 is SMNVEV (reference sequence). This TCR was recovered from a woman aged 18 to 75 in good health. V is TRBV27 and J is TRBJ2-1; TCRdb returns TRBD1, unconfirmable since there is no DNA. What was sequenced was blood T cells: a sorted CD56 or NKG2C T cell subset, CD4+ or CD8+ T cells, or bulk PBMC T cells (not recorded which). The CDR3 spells CASSPPGFLDEQFF.